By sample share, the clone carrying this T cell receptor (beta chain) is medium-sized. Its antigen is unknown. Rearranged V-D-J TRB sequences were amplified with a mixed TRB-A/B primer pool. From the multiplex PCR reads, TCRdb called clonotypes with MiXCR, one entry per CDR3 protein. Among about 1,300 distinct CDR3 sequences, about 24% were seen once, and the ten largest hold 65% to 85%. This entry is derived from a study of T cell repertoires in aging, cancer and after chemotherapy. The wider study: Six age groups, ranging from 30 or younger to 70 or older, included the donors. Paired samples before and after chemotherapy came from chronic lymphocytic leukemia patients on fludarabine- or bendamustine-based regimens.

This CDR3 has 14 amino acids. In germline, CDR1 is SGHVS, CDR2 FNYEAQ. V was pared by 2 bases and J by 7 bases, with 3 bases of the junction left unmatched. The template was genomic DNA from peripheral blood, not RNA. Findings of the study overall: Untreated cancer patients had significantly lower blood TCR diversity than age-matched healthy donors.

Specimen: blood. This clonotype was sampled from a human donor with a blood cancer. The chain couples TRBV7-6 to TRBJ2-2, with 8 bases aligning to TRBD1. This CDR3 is CASSLQGAVGELFF. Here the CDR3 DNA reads TGTGCCAGCAGCTTACAGGGGGCTGTCGGGGAGCTGTTTTTT.